This entry describes one T cell receptor (beta chain). CDR3 length equals 12 residues. Germline V gives CDR1 SQVTM, CDR2 ANQGSEA. Trimming took off 5 bases at V and 4 bases at J, with 10 bases between the two ends. The data were obtained in a study of T cell changes during pregnancy in multiple sclerosis. The repertoire was sequenced with immunoSEQ multiplex PCR; TCRdb's copy has only in-frame clones and lacks some. The sample includes about 87,000 clones, around 93% seen only once; the top ten take under 1.5%. The origin of this receptor is a female donor in good health, enrolled as a control in a pregnancy study. This chain uses TRBV29-1 with TRBJ2-3; tentative D call: TRBD2 (5 bases). The sample consisted of peripheral blood, taken in the third trimester of pregnancy. The CDR3 nucleotides read TGCAGCGTTTACGGGGTGGCAGATACGCAGTATTTT. Protein product: CSVYGVADTQYF.